This record concerns one T cell receptor (beta chain) sequence. Its antigen remains unknown. The V gene lost 4 bases and the J gene lost 2 bases, with 8 bases spanning the gap. CDR3 length: 13 residues. Germline CDR1 reads MGHRA; CDR2 reads YSYEKL. TCRdb recomputed calls from the reads with MiXCR, one row per CDR3 protein. The table has about 400,000 distinct CDR3 sequences, 15% to 20% seen once. The sample comes from a study of T cell repertoires in cytomegalovirus infection. For the study at large: Public TCR beta signature analysis indicated the presence of both CMV infection and matching HLA type. Findings and caveats of the study: The ex vivo response was dominated by HLA-C-restricted CMV-specific TCR beta clonotypes.

The TCR comes from a human donor in good health (CMV status not recorded). Some clones in this sample may be carry-over from other donors' samples. Sample: PBMCs. This chain links TRBV4-1 with TRBJ2-5; D is unclear. CDR3 in amino acids: CASSPNPQETQYF. For the CDR3, the DNA is TGCGCCAGCAGCCCGAATCCACAAGAGACCCAGTACTTC.